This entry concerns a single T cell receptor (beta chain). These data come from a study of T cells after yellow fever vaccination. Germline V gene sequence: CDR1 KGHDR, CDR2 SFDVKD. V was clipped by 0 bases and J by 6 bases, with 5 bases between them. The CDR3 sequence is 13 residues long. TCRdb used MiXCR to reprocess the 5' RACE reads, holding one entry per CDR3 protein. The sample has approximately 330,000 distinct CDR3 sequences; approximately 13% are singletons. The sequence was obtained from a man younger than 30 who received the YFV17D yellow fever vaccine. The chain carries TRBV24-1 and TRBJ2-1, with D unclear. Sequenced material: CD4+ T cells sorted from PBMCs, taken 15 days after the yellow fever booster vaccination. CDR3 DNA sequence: TGTGCCACCAGTGATTTGTGGGGCAATGAGCAGTTCTTC. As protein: CATSDLWGNEQFF.